The rows below give T cell receptor beta chains drawn from one sample of a study of T cells in Graves' hyperthyroidism and ophthalmopathy. Each CDR3 protein is one row after TCRdb ran MiXCR on the multiplex PCR reads. The sample has over 300,000 distinct CDR3 sequences; over 11% are singletons. Sequenced input: blood. Receptors originate from a woman in her sixties or seventies with Graves' hyperthyroidism. Each CDR3 is given with its conserved first and last residue. Fields, in order: J gene, CDR3 length, V gene, clone size, D gene, CDR3 protein, CDR3 DNA. D genes are given only for firm matches. Clone size is stated in some rows and not others, as once, few, many or a class when expanded.

TRBJ2-1 | 13 | TRBV27 | many | TRBD1 | CASRQGSYNEQFF | TGTGCCAGCAGACAGGGGTCCTACAATGAGCAGTTCTTC
TRBJ1-3 | 14 | TRBV4-1 | NA | NA | CASKWTVRGNTIYF | TGCGCCAGCAAGTGGACAGTGCGAGGAAACACCATATATTTT
TRBJ1-2 | 13 | TRBV6-1 | NA | TRBD1 | CASSTTGDYGYTF | TGTGCCAGCAGTACTACAGGGGACTATGGCTACACCTTC
TRBJ2-5 | 15 | TRBV3-1 | many | NA | CASSQGAITQETQYF | TGTGCCAGCAGCCAAGGTGCCATCACGCAAGAGACCCAGTACTTC
TRBJ2-1 | 15 | TRBV7-9 | many | TRBD2 | CASSLGGLAGEEQFF | TGTGCCAGCAGCTTAGGGGGACTAGCGGGAGAAGAGCAGTTCTTC
TRBJ2-5 | 14 | TRBV24-1 | many | TRBD2 | CATSLGGGQETQYF | TGTGCCACCTCGTTGGGGGGGGGCCAAGAGACCCAGTACTTC
TRBJ2-2 | 15 | TRBV24-1 | many | NA | CATSDRGRNTGELFF | TGTGCCACCAGTGATCGGGGACGGAACACCGGGGAGCTGTTTTTT
TRBJ2-3 | 13 | TRBV19 | few | NA | CASESGGTDTQYF | TGTGCCAGCGAATCAGGGGGCACAGATACGCAGTATTTT
TRBJ2-3 | 17 | TRBV19 | many | TRBD2 | CASSIGTRSFSTDTQYF | TGTGCCAGTAGTATCGGGACTAGAAGCTTTAGCACAGATACGCAGTATTTT
TRBJ2-7 | 13 | TRBV6-1 | NA | NA | CAVSRADSYEQYF | TGTGCGGTAAGCCGGGCCGACTCCTACGAGCAGTACTTC
TRBJ2-2 | 16 | TRBV3-1 | many | TRBD1 | CASSQADRGPSGELFF | TGTGCCAGCAGCCAAGCAGACAGGGGGCCTAGCGGGGAGCTGTTTTTT
TRBJ2-3 | 16 | TRBV27 | many | TRBD2 | CASRVTSGMSTDTQYF | TGTGCCAGCAGAGTAACTAGCGGGATGAGCACAGATACGCAGTATTTT
TRBJ2-7 | 14 | TRBV28 | many | NA | CASRPDSTPWEQYF | TGTGCCAGCAGACCCGACAGCACGCCTTGGGAGCAGTACTTC
TRBJ1-1 | 13 | TRBV20-1 | many | TRBD1 | CSAEGDRDTEAFF | TGCAGTGCTGAGGGGGACAGGGACACTGAAGCTTTCTTT
TRBJ1-2 | 15 | TRBV28 | many | TRBD1 | CASTRDSLANYGYTF | TGTGCCAGCACCCGGGACAGTCTAGCTAACTATGGCTACACCTTC
TRBJ2-3 | 14 | TRBV7-6 | many | NA | CASSLYTSPDTQYF | TGTGCCAGCAGCTTGTATACTAGCCCAGATACGCAGTATTTT
TRBJ1-2 | 16 | TRBV9 | NA | NA | CASSGSFVTPLLGYTF | TGTGCCAGCAGCGGTAGTTTCGTGACCCCCTTATTGGGCTACACCTTC
TRBJ2-1 | 15 | TRBV4-1 | NA | TRBD1 | CASSRPGQGDNEQFF | TGCGCCAGCAGCCGCCCGGGACAGGGGGACAATGAGCAGTTCTTC
TRBJ2-2 | 14 | TRBV24-1 | NA | TRBD1 | CATRDRAGTGELFF | TGTGCCACCCGGGACAGGGCAGGCACCGGGGAGCTGTTTTTT
TRBJ2-7 | 16 | TRBV18 | many | NA | CASSPNPRAAPYEQYF | TGTGCCAGCTCACCAAACCCGAGGGCAGCTCCCTACGAGCAGTACTTC
TRBJ2-7 | 15 | TRBV7-8 | many | NA | CASSLAGTLAHEQYF | TGTGCCAGCAGCTTAGCAGGGACTCTCGCCCACGAGCAGTACTTC
TRBJ1-1 | 12 | TRBV11-2 | few | NA | CASSHQGSEAFF | TGTGCCAGCAGCCACCAAGGGTCTGAAGCTTTCTTT
TRBJ2-3 | 18 | TRBV28 | once | TRBD2 | CASSSTAGTSGSTDTQYF | TGTGCCAGCAGTTCGACAGCTGGGACTAGCGGGAGCACAGATACGCAGTATTTT
TRBJ1-2 | 16 | TRBV6-1 | few | TRBD1 | CASTPDRSLSNYGYTF | TGTGCCAGCACGCCGGACAGGAGCCTCAGTAACTATGGCTACACCTTC
TRBJ2-1 | 16 | TRBV11-1 | many | NA | CASSPRDFSSYNEQFF | TGTGCCAGCAGCCCCCGGGACTTCAGCTCCTACAATGAGCAGTTCTTC
TRBJ2-5 | 18 | TRBV5-8 | NA | NA | CASSLSSVGRGEWETQYF | TGTGCCAGCAGCCTCTCATCCGTGGGCAGGGGTGAGTGGGAGACCCAGTACTTC
TRBJ2-1 | 15 | TRBV4-1 | NA | TRBD2 | CASSQLTSEVDEQFF | TGCGCCAGCAGCCAATTGACTAGCGAGGTCGATGAGCAGTTCTTC
TRBJ1-5 | 15 | TRBV20-1 | NA | NA | CSASSGQYSNQPQHF | TGCAGTGCTAGTAGCGGACAGTATAGCAATCAGCCCCAGCATTTT
TRBJ2-2 | 16 | TRBV7-9 | once | NA | CASRPGDGSHTGELFF | TGTGCCAGCCGCCCGGGGGACGGATCCCACACCGGGGAGCTGTTTTTT
TRBJ2-6 | 15 | TRBV5-1 | NA | NA | CASSRGASGANVLTF | TGCGCCAGCAGCCGGGGGGCCTCTGGGGCCAACGTCCTGACTTTC
TRBJ1-3 | 13 | TRBV2 | NA | NA | CASSEAQESTIYF | TGTGCCAGCAGTGAAGCGCAGGAGTCGACCATATATTTT
TRBJ2-3 | 13 | TRBV18 | many | NA | CASSGSEADTQYF | TGTGCCAGCTCCGGGTCAGAAGCAGATACGCAGTATTTT
TRBJ2-1 | 16 | TRBV20-1 | few | TRBD1 | CSARDLTGGAYNEQFF | TGCAGTGCTAGAGACTTAACAGGGGGCGCGTACAATGAGCAGTTCTTC
TRBJ1-3 | 15 | TRBV28 | many | NA | CASSLFSAGGNTIYF | TGTGCCAGCAGTTTATTCTCGGCAGGGGGAAACACCATATATTTT
TRBJ2-1 | 16 | TRBV5-4 | NA | NA | CASSLAGVGTYNEQFF | TGTGCCAGCAGCTTGGCGGGGGTGGGGACCTACAATGAGCAGTTCTTC
TRBJ1-6 | 14 | TRBV3-1 | many | NA | CASSQETANSPLHF | TGTGCCAGCAGCCAAGAGACGGCCAATTCACCCCTCCACTTT
TRBJ2-3 | 14 | TRBV18 | many | NA | CASSPREEADTQYF | TGTGCCAGCTCACCAAGAGAGGAAGCAGATACGCAGTATTTT
TRBJ2-2 | 17 | TRBV11-2 | many | TRBD2 | CASSGNSGSQNTGELFF | TGTGCCAGCAGCGGGAATAGCGGGAGTCAGAACACCGGGGAGCTGTTTTTT
TRBJ1-2 | 13 | TRBV12-3/TRBV12-4 | NA | TRBD1 | CASSTGTDLGYTF | TGTGCCAGCAGCACTGGGACAGACCTTGGCTACACCTTC
TRBJ2-1 | 16 | TRBV7-2 | many | TRBD1 | CASSPSRGPPGNEQFF | TGTGCCAGCAGCCCATCAAGGGGGCCCCCGGGAAATGAGCAGTTCTTC
TRBJ2-5 | 13 | TRBV2 | many | NA | CASTPTTGETQYF | TGTGCCAGCACCCCTACCACGGGAGAGACCCAGTACTTC
TRBJ1-1 | 14 | TRBV5-1 | many | TRBD1 | CASSAGQRNTEAFF | TGCGCCAGCAGCGCGGGACAGAGGAACACTGAAGCTTTCTTT
TRBJ1-2 | 14 | TRBV10-3 | few | TRBD1 | CAIRGQAGRYGYTF | TGTGCCATCAGGGGACAGGCGGGGCGGTATGGCTACACCTTC
TRBJ2-1 | 16 | TRBV5-1 | NA | TRBD2 | CASRQRGLAGINEQFF | TGTGCCAGCCGCCAACGAGGACTAGCGGGAATCAATGAGCAGTTCTTC
TRBJ2-3 | 16 | TRBV9 | NA | TRBD2 | CASSGTLAGMGDTQYF | TGTGCCAGCAGCGGAACACTAGCGGGGATGGGAGATACGCAGTATTTT
TRBJ1-4 | 14 | TRBV3-1 | many | TRBD1 | CASGQGATNEKLFF | TGTGCCAGCGGACAGGGCGCAACTAATGAAAAACTGTTTTTT
TRBJ1-5 | 15 | TRBV6-2/TRBV6-3 | many | NA | CASSYSEGDSQPQHF | TGTGCCAGCAGTTACTCGGAAGGGGATAGTCAGCCCCAGCATTTT
TRBJ1-2 | 11 | TRBV10-3 | many | TRBD1 | CATDRGDGYTF | TGTGCCACCGACAGGGGGGACGGCTACACCTTC
TRBJ2-7 | 16 | TRBV3-1 | few | NA | CASSHRALAGSYEQYF | TGTGCCAGCAGCCATCGCGCACTAGCTGGCTCCTACGAGCAGTACTTC
TRBJ1-5 | 13 | TRBV11-2 | many | NA | CASSFEWGQPQHF | TGTGCCAGCAGCTTTGAGTGGGGTCAGCCCCAGCATTTT
TRBJ2-7 | 14 | TRBV20-1 | many | NA | CSARRAASSYEQYF | TGCAGTGCTAGGAGGGCCGCGAGCTCCTACGAGCAGTACTTC
TRBJ2-1 | 12 | TRBV29-1 | few | TRBD2 | CSVPSGYNEQFF | TGCAGCGTTCCTAGCGGCTACAATGAGCAGTTCTTC
TRBJ2-5 | 15 | TRBV5-1 | NA | NA | CASSLASRRQETQYF | TGCGCCAGCAGCTTGGCCTCGAGGCGCCAAGAGACCCAGTACTTC
TRBJ1-1 | 19 | TRBV29-1 | many | NA | CSVEVSVGQLIVMGTEAFF | TGCAGCGTTGAAGTATCAGTAGGACAGCTTATTGTTATGGGCACTGAAGCTTTCTTT